These T cell receptor beta chains were read from a single sample in a study of T cell changes during pregnancy in multiple sclerosis. Only in-frame clones appear in the TCRdb table, and some are missing; sequencing was by immunoSEQ multiplex PCR. The sample records roughly 49,000 clones, around 90% being singletons. The input for sequencing was CD4+ T cells from peripheral blood mononuclear cells, taken in the second trimester of pregnancy. The receptors stem from a female donor with multiple sclerosis, enrolled in a pregnancy study. Both conserved end residues are trimmed from each CDR3.

v_call cdr3_aa
TRBV7-9 ASSYTRGGGVTDTQY
TRBV9 ASKQGVDTGELF
TRBV7-9 ASSLTGGASNEKLF
TRBV7-2 ASTSNRASYEQY
TRBV7-9 ASSRQNTYEQY
TRBV6-1 ASRVQGSGETQY
TRBV18 ASSPLGTSENIQY
TRBV9 ASSVRGSYNSPLH
TRBV7-3 ASSLKGGTANTGELF
TRBV6-1 ASRRTGSEQY
TRBV9 ASSVVGTATSGNTIY
TRBV28 ASSPGTGPFPPLH
TRBV9 ASSVALGRGPSYNEQF
TRBV7-6 ASSLDEGFGQPQH
TRBV7-9 ASSQVGGSYNEQF
TRBV19 ATGEGVFEGQPQH
TRBV19 ASTPIVMTGYTGELF
TRBV5-4 ASSSGGLGMNTEAF
TRBV2 ASRKSRGGQQSWETQY
TRBV4-1 ASSRQQGTEKLF
TRBV2 ASRGGTYSYNEQF
TRBV27 ASSPRRADTQY
TRBV15 ATSRDLGGFATNEKLF
TRBV14 ASSQVFGGTEAF
TRBV9 ASSVIPSSTDTQY
TRBV27 ASSGVGQGEEKLF
TRBV19 ASSIFSGLSNQPQH
TRBV5-4 ASSLGGGARGGEQY
TRBV2 ASPSRDRGYNEQF
TRBV6-1 ASKIDRPSTDTQY
TRBV5-1 ASSLERGGEQY
TRBV7-2 ASSLNSGFVGQPQH
TRBV4-2 ASSQDRQGGEAF
TRBV7-3 ASSLFEGRDTEAF
TRBV4-1 ASATSRGSGNTIY
TRBV5-8 ASTPGTRGDNEQF
TRBV6-6 ASRIRGSTEAF
TRBV9 ASSPSGGSETQY
TRBV19 ASSIGGQSNTGELF
TRBV5-1 ASSEGADTGELF
TRBV19 ASRRGTEPNTEAF
TRBV14 ASSPSAFLPGEQY
TRBV19 ASSIAMNTEAF
TRBV19 ASSISIWTEGTQY
TRBV6-1 ASREIKLGSGNTIY
TRBV5-1 ASAKQGLGTEAF
TRBV7-9 ASSPLPAGISADTQY
TRBV2 ASRDISYNEQF
TRBV28 ASSLGLAGGRGTYNEQF
TRBV7-9 ASSTPTGGDYT
TRBV7-9 ASSQDRVGEKLF
TRBV5-8 ASSWGQGGTSFWPQH
TRBV29-1 SVEATGNEQF
TRBV7-9 ASSFGDTNSPLH
TRBV7-2 ASSLVRTDTQY
TRBV5-6 ASSLGRRGYT